This T cell receptor beta chain appears in the sequencing data of a study of T-cell memory formation after mild COVID-19 (dated by TCRdb to the early 2020s). For the study in its entirety: TCR sequence clusters from the two donors were largely donor specific. The cohort was made up of two young adult volunteers, one female and one male, who were previously healthy. In a couple of donors, T-cell clones that expanded and contracted after mild COVID-19 were tracked by sequencing TCRalpha and TCRbeta repertoires over time.

On the study overall, not on this receptor specifically: Whether the second-wave clones peaking on day 37 were SARS-CoV-2 specific was not confirmed. Contracting CD4+ clones appeared mostly in the CM and EM memory subsets, whereas CD8+ clones were enriched in EMRA. Some responding clones were found in pre-infection memory, which suggests that pre-existing cross-reactive memory T cells took part in the SARS-CoV-2 response. The study included only a couple of mild cases, and larger cohorts that include severe cases with pre-infection samples were judged to be necessary. Clones that contracted from day 15 to 85 showed balanced CD4/CD8 phenotypes, whereas a second wave of clones that expanded from day 15 to 37 leaned towards CD4+.

The instrument given in TCRdb is Illumina NovaSeq 6000. Using 5'RACE with constant-segment primers, TCRalpha and TCRbeta cDNA libraries were constructed, with sample barcodes and unique molecular identifiers added in the process. RNA was extracted from every sample with Trizol reagent. The libraries were amplified in two PCR steps, and the second step added a second sample barcode and Illumina TruSeq adapters. Sequencing of libraries was performed on an Illumina NovaSeq with 2 x 150 bp paired-end reads. For the original study's pipeline: Demultiplexing of reads and collapsing into UMI-guided consensus sequences were performed with migec v1.2.7. With mixcr v2.1.11, UMI consensuses were aligned to TRA and TRB V and J templates and assembled into clonotypes. A clonotype was counted as expanded or contracted only if both edgeR and NoisET called the change significant, with noise models trained on biological replicates. edgeR calls used a false discovery rate-adjusted p below 0.01 and a log2 fold-change threshold of 1. As an exploratory analysis of dynamics, max-normalized trajectories of the 1000 most abundant clonotypes were examined by PCA with hierarchical clustering. Separately sequenced CD4+ and CD8+ repertoires were used to assign the CD4 or CD8 phenotype of responding clones. In-frame beta chains were kept once TCRdb had trimmed the public reads at Q25 with fastp and called clones with MiXCR. CDR3 protein sequences are deduplicated, and each keeps its most common genes and DNA. TCRdb, not the original authors, processed these V and J calls. In all, the sample holds about 150,000 distinct CDR3 sequences, and approximately 13% of those were seen once. Roughly 3.3% of the sample goes to the ten largest clones.

A remark on this clonotype: The antigen it binds to is not known. No qualities accompany the bases; no much larger clone lies one base away.

Ficoll-Paque density gradient centrifugation was the method used to isolate PBMCs. Counted from cysteine to phenylalanine, this CDR3 has 16 amino acids. Only the CDR3 DNA stays, 48 bases, in frame from base 1. V lost 2 bases and J lost 8 bases, and the count of bases not matched to a germline gene is 14. CDR1 and CDR2 are drawn from the germline V gene: SGHDN, FVKESK. Sequenced material: PBMCs or a T cell subset sorted from them (not recorded which). This sequence uses TRBV14 and TRBJ1-2; 7 bases in the junction line up with TRBD1. The clonotype originates from a young man who had mild COVID-19 (a few samples of this study predate the infection). The sample titles of this study are shuffled in the database, so cell type and time point are left out; the donor was told from shared clones. The CDR3 region: CASSQRGQASLGGYTF. The DNA sequence reads TGTGCCAGCAGCCAAAGAGGACAGGCGTCCCTAGGAGGCTACACCTTC.